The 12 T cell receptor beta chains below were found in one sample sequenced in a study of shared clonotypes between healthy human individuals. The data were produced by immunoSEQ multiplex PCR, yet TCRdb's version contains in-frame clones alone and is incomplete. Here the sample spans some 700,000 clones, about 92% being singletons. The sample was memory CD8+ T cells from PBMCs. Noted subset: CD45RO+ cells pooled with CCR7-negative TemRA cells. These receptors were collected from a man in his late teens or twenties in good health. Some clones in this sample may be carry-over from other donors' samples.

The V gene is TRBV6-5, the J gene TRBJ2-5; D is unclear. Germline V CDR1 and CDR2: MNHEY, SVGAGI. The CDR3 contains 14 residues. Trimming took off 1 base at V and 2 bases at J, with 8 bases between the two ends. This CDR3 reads CASSYFSRQETQYF. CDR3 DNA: TGTGCCAGCAGTTACTTTTCTAGGCAAGAGACCCAGTACTTC.

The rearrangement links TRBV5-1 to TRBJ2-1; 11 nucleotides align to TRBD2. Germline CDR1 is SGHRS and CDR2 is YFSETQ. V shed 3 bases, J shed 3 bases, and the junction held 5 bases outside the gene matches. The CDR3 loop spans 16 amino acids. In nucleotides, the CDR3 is TGCGCCAGCAGCTCTCCACTAGCGGGAGTCTACAATGAGCAGTTCTTC. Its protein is CASSSPLAGVYNEQFF.

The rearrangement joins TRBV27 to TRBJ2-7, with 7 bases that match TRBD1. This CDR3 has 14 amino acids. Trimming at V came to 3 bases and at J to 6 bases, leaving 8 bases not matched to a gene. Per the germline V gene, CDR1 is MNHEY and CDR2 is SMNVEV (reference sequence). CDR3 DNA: TGTGCCAGCAGTTTCCAGACAGGGATGGGCGAGCAGTACTTC. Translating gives CASSFQTGMGEQYF.

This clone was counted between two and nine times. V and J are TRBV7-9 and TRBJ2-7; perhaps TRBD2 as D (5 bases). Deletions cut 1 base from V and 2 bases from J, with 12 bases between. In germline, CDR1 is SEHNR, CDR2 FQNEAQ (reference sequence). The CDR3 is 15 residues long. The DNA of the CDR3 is TGTGCCAGCAGCTTAGGTAGAAGGGAGACCTACGAGCAGTACTTC. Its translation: CASSLGRRETYEQYF.

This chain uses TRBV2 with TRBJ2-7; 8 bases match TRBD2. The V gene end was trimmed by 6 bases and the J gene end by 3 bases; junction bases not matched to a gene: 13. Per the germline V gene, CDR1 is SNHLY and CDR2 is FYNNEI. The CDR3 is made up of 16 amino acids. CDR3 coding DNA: TGTGCCAGCAGCTACCACCTCGGGACTAGGCTCTACGAGCAGTACTTC. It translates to CASSYHLGTRLYEQYF.

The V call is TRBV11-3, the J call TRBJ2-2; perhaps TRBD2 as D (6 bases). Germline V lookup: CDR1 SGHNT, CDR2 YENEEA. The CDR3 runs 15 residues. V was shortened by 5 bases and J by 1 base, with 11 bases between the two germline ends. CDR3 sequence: CASSRRGLNTGELFF. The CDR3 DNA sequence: TGTGCCAGCAGCAGGAGGGGTCTGAACACCGGGGAGCTGTTTTTT. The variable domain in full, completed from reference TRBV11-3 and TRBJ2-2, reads EAGVVQSPRYKIIEKKQPVAFWCNPISGHNTLYWYLQNLGQGPELLIRYENEEAVDDSQLPKDRFSAERLKGVDSTLKIQPAELGDSAVYLCASSRRGLNTGELFFGEGSRLTVL.

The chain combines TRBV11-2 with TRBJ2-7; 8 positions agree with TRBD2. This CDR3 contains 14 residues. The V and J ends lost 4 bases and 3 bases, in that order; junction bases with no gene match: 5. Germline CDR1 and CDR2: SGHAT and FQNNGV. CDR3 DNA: TGTGCCAGCAGCTCAAGCGGGAGAGGCTACGAGCAGTACTTC. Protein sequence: CASSSSGRGYEQYF.

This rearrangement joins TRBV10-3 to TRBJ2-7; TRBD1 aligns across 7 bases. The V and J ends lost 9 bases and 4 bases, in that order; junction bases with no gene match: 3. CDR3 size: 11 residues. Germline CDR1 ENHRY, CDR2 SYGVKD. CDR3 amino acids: CAIADRYEQYF. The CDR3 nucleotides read TGTGCCATAGCGGACAGGTACGAGCAGTACTTC.

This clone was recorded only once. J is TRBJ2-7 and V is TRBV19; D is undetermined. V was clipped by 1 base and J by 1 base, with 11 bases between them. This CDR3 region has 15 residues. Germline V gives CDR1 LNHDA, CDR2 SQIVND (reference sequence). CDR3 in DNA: TGTGCCAGTAGTATAGTACGCGGTTGGTCCTACGAGCAGTACTTC. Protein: CASSIVRGWSYEQYF.

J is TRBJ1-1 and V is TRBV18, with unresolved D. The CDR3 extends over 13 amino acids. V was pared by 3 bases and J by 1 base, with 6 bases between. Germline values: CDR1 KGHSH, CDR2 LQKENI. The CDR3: CASSPAANTEAFF. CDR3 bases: TGTGCCAGCTCACCGGCCGCGAACACTGAAGCTTTCTTT.

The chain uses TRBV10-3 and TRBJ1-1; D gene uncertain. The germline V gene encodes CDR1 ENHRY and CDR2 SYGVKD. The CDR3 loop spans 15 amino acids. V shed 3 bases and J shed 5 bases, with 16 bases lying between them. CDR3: CAISDPGRPRTEAFF. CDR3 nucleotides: TGTGCCATCAGTGATCCGGGCCGCCCTCGGACTGAAGCTTTCTTT.

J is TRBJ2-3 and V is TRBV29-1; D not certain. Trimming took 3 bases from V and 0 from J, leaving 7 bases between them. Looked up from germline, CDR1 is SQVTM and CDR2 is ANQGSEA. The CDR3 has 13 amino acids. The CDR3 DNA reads TGCAGCGTTGATGGCAGAAGCACAGATACGCAGTATTTT. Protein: CSVDGRSTDTQYF.